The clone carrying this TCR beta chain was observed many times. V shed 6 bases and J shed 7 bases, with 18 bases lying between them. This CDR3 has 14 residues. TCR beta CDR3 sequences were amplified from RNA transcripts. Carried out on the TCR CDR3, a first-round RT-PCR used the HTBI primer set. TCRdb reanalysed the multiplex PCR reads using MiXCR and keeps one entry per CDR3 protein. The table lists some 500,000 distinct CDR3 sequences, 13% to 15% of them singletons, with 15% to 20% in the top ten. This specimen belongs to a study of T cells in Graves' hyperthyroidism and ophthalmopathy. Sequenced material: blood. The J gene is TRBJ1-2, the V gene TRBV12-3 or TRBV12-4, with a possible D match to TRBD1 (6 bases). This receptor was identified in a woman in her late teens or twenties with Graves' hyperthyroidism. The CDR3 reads CASSPSGGPSGYTF. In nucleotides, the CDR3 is TGTGCCAGCAGCCCTTCGGGGGGGCCCAGTGGCTACACCTTC.